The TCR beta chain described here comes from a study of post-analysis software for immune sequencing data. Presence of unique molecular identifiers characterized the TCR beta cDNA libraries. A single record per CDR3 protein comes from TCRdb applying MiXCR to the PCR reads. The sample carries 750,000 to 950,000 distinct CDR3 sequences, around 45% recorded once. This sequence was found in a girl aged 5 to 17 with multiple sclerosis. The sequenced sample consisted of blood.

The CDR3 DNA reads TGTGCCAGCTGCCCCCCCGAATCGTCTGGGGCCAACGTCCTGACTTTC. Protein product: CASCPPESSGANVLTF. This chain joins TRBV28 and TRBJ2-6, with D hard to call. Trimming left V 8 bases short and J 1 base short, with 15 bases between. Germline values: CDR1 MDHEN, CDR2 SYDVKM. The CDR3 is made up of 16 amino acids.